One and the same sample provided the 10 T cell receptor beta chains below, sequenced in a study of blood T cell repertoires in COVID-19. Assay used: immunoSEQ multiplex PCR; TCRdb lists only in-frame clones, some missing. Of around 150,000 clones in the sample, around three quarters were seen once. Sequenced input: peripheral blood. The origin of the receptors is a man aged 45-60 years with active or convalescent COVID-19.

This rearrangement joins TRBV5-8 to TRBJ1-5; weak D call: TRBD1 (5 bases). The CDR3 is made up of 13 amino acids. Germline lookup yields CDR1 SGHTS and CDR2 YDEGEE. V gave up 4 bases and J gave up 4 bases, with 9 bases separating them. The CDR3 region has the DNA TGTGCCAGCAGCCGGGGGGTGAATCAGCCCCAGCATTTT. This translates into CASSRGVNQPQHF.

The rearrangement joins TRBV5-1 to TRBJ2-7; possibly TRBD1 for D (7 bases). The CDR3 sequence is 15 residues long. Germline lookup yields CDR1 SGHRS and CDR2 YFSETQ. Trimming stripped 6 bases from V and 0 bases from J, with 16 bases between. CDR3 sequence: CASTGQAGSSYEQYF. Written as DNA, the CDR3 is TGCGCCAGCACCGGACAGGCCGGGAGCTCCTACGAGCAGTACTTC.

The chain is built from TRBV27 and TRBJ2-7; 10 nucleotides match TRBD2. Germline CDR1 reads MNHEY; CDR2 reads SMNVEV (reference sequence). The CDR3 consists of 17 residues. Trimming at V came to 0 bases and at J to 4 bases, leaving 9 bases not matched to a gene. Here the CDR3 DNA reads TGTGCCAGCAGTTTATCTGGGGCTAGCGGGAGTATGTACGAGCAGTACTTC. It encodes CASSLSGASGSMYEQYF.

This clone has more than one count but fewer than ten. The chain uses TRBV7-8 and TRBJ2-5, with TRBD1 identical over 7 bases. Trimming at V came to 5 bases and at J to 3 bases, leaving 6 bases not matched to a gene. The CDR3 length is 14 residues. Germline V gives CDR1 SGHVS, CDR2 FQNEAQ. CDR3 in amino acids: CASSRDRVEETQYF. The CDR3 DNA reads as TGTGCCAGCAGCCGTGACAGGGTAGAAGAGACCCAGTACTTC.

The chain combines TRBV24-1 with TRBJ2-1; 11 bases agree with TRBD2. Germline assignment: CDR1 KGHDR and CDR2 SFDVKD. V shed 5 bases, J shed 5 bases, and the junction held 7 bases outside the gene matches. The length of the CDR3 is 16 residues. The CDR3 DNA reads as TGTGCCACCAGTGTCCAAGGGACTAGCGGCCACAATGAGCAGTTCTTC. Translation: CATSVQGTSGHNEQFF.

The chain recombines TRBV3-1 (or the pseudogene TRBV3-2) with TRBJ2-3, with D perhaps TRBD2 (6 bases). The V gene's germline CDR1 is LGHDT and CDR2 YNNKEL (reference sequence). Trimming stripped 4 bases from V and 4 bases from J, with 15 bases between. The CDR3 length is 15 residues. CDR3 residues: CASSPRPGAPDTQYF. The CDR3 coding sequence is TGTGCCAGCAGCCCAAGACCGGGAGCCCCAGATACGCAGTATTTT.

The V call is TRBV9, the J call TRBJ2-2, with 7 nucleotides matching TRBD2. J lost 3 bases, V lost 4 bases, and 9 bases had no gene match. Germline V gives CDR1 SGDLS, CDR2 YYNGEE. This CDR3 is 16 amino acids long. CDR3 sequence (DNA): TGTGCCAGCAGCCCCCGTTCAGCGGGGTACACCGGGGAGCTGTTTTTT. Translated: CASSPRSAGYTGELFF.

The rearrangement joins TRBV9 to TRBJ2-1; TRBD2 is a possible D gene (6 bases). The V gene's germline CDR1 is SGDLS and CDR2 YYNGEE. V shed 2 bases and J shed 7 bases, with 10 bases lying between them. The CDR3 extends over 13 amino acids. CDR3 region: CASSVGTRNEQFF. In DNA form, the CDR3 reads TGTGCCAGCAGCGTCGGGACTCGGAATGAGCAGTTCTTC.

The chain couples TRBV7-3 to TRBJ2-3; 7 nucleotides agree with TRBD2. Trimming at V came to 1 base and at J to 4 bases, leaving 5 bases not matched to a gene. Germline assignment: CDR1 SGHTA and CDR2 FQGTGA. The CDR3 runs 15 residues. The CDR3 DNA reads as TGTGCCAGCAGCTTAATAGGCGGGAGAGCAGATACGCAGTATTTT. Protein sequence: CASSLIGGRADTQYF.

This clone was seen a single time. V and J are TRBV14 and TRBJ2-1; 9 nucleotides agree with TRBD2. Germline values: CDR1 SGHDN, CDR2 FVKESK. The CDR3 runs 13 residues. Losses at the gene ends were 6 bases for V and 7 bases for J; bases not matched to a gene: 4. The CDR3 region has the DNA TGTGCCAGCAGTCTAGGACTAGCGAATGAGCAGTTCTTC. Its translation: CASSLGLANEQFF.